This T cell receptor (beta chain) was recovered during a study of radiation and T cells in renal cell carcinoma. Turning to the study itself: Nephrectomy followed 15 Gy stereotactic body radiation by 4 weeks. Findings and limits, study-wide: Top tumor clonotypes rose in blood 2 weeks post-radiation, then contracted. No pretreatment tumor biopsies were available for baseline clonotypes.

On this clone itself: The antigen is undetermined.

Assay used: immunoSEQ multiplex PCR; TCRdb lists only in-frame clones, some missing. The table shows tens of thousands of clones, with about 80% occurring only once. CDR3 length: 15 residues. In germline, CDR1 is LGHNA, CDR2 YSLEER. Time point: blood 2 weeks post-SBRT. Treatment of the sample: 15 Gy SBRT to primary tumor, nephrectomy 4 weeks later. Radiation-treated patients gave blood at baseline, week 2 and week 4. The TCR originated in a man in his 60s with renal cell carcinoma. Sequencing was performed on blood, taken from a patient whose treatment included radiotherapy and nephrectomy. The genes are TRBV4-3 and TRBJ2-5, with 10 bases matching TRBD2. The better agreement between TRBJ2-7 and the DNA end casts doubt on the J call. CDR3 residues: CASSQLAGDTYEQYF. The CDR3 nucleotides read TGCGCCAGCAGCCAACTAGCGGGGGATACCTACGAGCAGTACTTC.